This TCR beta chain was observed in a study of cytomegalovirus exposure and HLA in healthy donors. The CDR3 is made up of 13 amino acids. V was cut by 4 bases and J by 8 bases, with 17 bases left in between. Germline-derived CDR1 and CDR2 are SQVTM and ANQGSEA. 13 Jbeta primers and 60 Vbeta primers were used for the PCR. Measured with immunoSEQ multiplex PCR; TCRdb has only the in-frame clones, and not every one. Of 150,000 to 200,000 clones in the sample, more than 60% were seen once. Sequences were obtained from PBMCs. This receptor was identified in a woman aged 25 to 39 in good health and CMV-seronegative. The chain carries TRBV29-1 and TRBJ1-1; D is unclear. The CDR3 region has the DNA TGCAGCGTTGCCTTATACCAAGAGTTGGAAGCTTTCTTT. Translating it yields CSVALYQELEAFF. The whole variable domain, filled in from reference TRBV29-1 and TRBJ1-1, reads SAVISQKPSRDICQRGTSLTIQCQVDSQVTMMFWYRQQPGQSLTLIATANQGSEATYESGFVIDKFPISRPNLTFSTLTVSNMSPEDSSIYLCSVALYQELEAFFGQGTRLTVV.